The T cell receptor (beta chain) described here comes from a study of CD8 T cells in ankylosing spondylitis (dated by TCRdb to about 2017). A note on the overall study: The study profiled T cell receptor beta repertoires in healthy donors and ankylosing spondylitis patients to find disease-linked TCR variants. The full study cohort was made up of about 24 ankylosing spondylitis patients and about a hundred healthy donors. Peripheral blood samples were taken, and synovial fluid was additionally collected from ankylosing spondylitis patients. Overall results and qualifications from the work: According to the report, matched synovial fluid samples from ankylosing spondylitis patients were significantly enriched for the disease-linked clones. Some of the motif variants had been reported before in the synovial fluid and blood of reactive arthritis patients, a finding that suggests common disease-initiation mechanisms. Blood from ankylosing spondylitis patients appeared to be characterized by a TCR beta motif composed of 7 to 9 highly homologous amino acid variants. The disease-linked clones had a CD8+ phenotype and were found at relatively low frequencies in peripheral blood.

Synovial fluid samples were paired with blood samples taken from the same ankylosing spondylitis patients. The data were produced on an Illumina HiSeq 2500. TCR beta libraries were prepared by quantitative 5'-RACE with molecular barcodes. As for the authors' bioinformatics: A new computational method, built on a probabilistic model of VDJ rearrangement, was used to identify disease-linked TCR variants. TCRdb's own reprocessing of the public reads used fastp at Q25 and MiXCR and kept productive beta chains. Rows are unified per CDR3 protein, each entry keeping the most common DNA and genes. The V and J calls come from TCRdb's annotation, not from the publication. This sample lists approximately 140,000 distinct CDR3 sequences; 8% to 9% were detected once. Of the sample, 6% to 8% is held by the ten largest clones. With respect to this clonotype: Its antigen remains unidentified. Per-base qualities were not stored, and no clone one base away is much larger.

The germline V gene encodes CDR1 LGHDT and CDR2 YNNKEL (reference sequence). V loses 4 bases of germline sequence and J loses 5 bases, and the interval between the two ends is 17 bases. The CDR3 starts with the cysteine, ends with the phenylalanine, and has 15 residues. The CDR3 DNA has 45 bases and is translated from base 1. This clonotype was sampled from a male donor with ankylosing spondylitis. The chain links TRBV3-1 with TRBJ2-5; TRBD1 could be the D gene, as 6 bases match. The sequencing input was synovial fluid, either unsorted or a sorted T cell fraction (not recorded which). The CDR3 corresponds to CASSRTGHPTETQYF. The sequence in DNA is TGTGCCAGCAGCCGAACGGGACACCCAACGGAGACCCAGTACTTC.